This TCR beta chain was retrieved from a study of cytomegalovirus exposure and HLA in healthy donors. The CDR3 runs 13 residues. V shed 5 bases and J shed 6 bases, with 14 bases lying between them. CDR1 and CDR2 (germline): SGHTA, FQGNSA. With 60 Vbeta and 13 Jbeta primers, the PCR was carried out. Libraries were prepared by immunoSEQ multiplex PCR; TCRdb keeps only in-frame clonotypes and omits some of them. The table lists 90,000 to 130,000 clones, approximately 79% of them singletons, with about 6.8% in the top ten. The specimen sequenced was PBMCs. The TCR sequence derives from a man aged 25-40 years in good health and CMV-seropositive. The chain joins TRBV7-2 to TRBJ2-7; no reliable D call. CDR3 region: CASSPWAPGEQYF. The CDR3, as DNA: TGTGCCAGCAGCCCCTGGGCCCCTGGCGAGCAGTACTTC.